The 21 T cell receptor beta chains below come from one sample, sequenced in a study of response to subunit inactivated influenza vaccine. TCRdb analysed the RT-PCR reads with MiXCR anew, one entry per CDR3 protein. The data show hundreds of thousands of distinct CDR3 sequences, with approximately 10% seen just once and more than 9.5% held by the top ten. The sample also formed part of further work on T cells expressing NK-cell markers. That report adds: In generating TCR beta cDNA, 5'RACE template switching with UMIs was used.

Sequenced material: PBMCs from blood, taken on the day of vaccination. These receptors all come from a man in his forties or fifties who received an inactivated influenza vaccine.

This clonotype appeared a few times. The V and J genes are TRBV3-1 and TRBJ1-5, with D perhaps matching TRBD1 (5 bases). The germline V gene encodes CDR1 LGHDT and CDR2 YNNKEL (reference sequence). The V end was cut by 0 bases, the J end by 2 bases, with 11 bases between. The CDR3 is 16 residues long. CDR3 region: CASSQEGGTGNQPQHF. For the CDR3, the DNA is TGTGCCAGCAGCCAAGAGGGGGGGACCGGCAATCAGCCCCAGCATTTT.

This clonotype has just a few counts. This chain links TRBV5-1 with TRBJ2-5, with D perhaps TRBD2 (6 bases). Germline V lookup: CDR1 SGHRS, CDR2 YFSETQ. V was clipped by 5 bases and J by 5 bases, with 13 bases between them. CDR3 length: 13 residues. The CDR3 DNA sequence: TGCGCCAGCAGGATGGCTCGGGGGGAGACCCAGTACTTC. Translation gives CASRMARGETQYF.

In its sample, this clonotype was seen a few times. The chain's CDR3 is CASSLDVEPQHF. The CDR3 bases are TGTGCCAGCAGCTTAGATGTTGAGCCCCAGCATTTT. V and J are TRBV7-2 and TRBJ1-5; D not resolved. The germline gives CDR1 SGHTA, CDR2 FQGNSA. The CDR3 consists of 12 residues. V was pared by 1 base and J by 8 bases, with 6 bases between.

This clonotype has just a few counts. The V and J genes are TRBV5-1 and TRBJ2-7; a weak D match, TRBD1 (6 bases). Trimming took off 4 bases at V and 4 bases at J, with 12 bases between the two ends. CDR1 SGHRS and CDR2 YFSETQ come from the germline V gene. This CDR3 has 13 amino acids. The CDR3 region is CASSPNTGYEQYF. Here the CDR3 DNA reads TGCGCCAGCAGCCCTAATACAGGGTACGAGCAGTACTTC.

The chain is built from TRBV7-2 and TRBJ2-1; 8 bases line up with TRBD2. The V segment lost 5 bases and the J segment 2 bases; nucleotides outside the gene matches: 11. CDR3 size: 17 residues. Looked up from germline, CDR1 is SGHTA and CDR2 is FQGNSA. The CDR3 DNA follows: TGTGCCAGCAGCCCCGTAGCGGGGATTGAGGCCTACAATGAGCAGTTCTTC. Residues: CASSPVAGIEAYNEQFF.

The sample holds many counts of this clonotype. CDR3 coding DNA: TGTGCCAGCAGCAACTGGCAAGGGAACACTGAAGCTTTCTTT. Translating gives CASSNWQGNTEAFF. This rearrangement joins TRBV7-9 to TRBJ1-1; D ambiguous. V was trimmed by 5 bases and J by 1 base, leaving 11 bases between them. Germline V gives CDR1 SEHNR, CDR2 FQNEAQ (reference sequence). The CDR3 has 14 amino acids.

There are many counts of this clonotype. The rearrangement links TRBV20-1 to TRBJ1-1; no reliable D call. CDR1 is DFQATT, CDR2 SNEGSKA, per germline (reference sequence). This CDR3 region has 15 residues. V was cut by 0 bases and J by 0 bases, with 11 bases left in between. CDR3 bases: TGCAGTGCTAGAGAGGGAACAGTCATGAACACTGAAGCTTTCTTT. The encoded protein is CSAREGTVMNTEAFF.

The rearrangement links TRBV27 to TRBJ2-5; the match to TRBD1 covers 7 bases. V trimming: 1 base; J trimming: 1 base; junction bases outside the gene matches: 9. This CDR3 is built from 17 residues. From germline, CDR1 is MNHEY and CDR2 SMNVEV (reference sequence). The CDR3 bases are TGTGCCAGCAGTTTATTCGCGACAGGGTTAGGCCAAGAGACCCAGTACTTC. Amino acids: CASSLFATGLGQETQYF.

The chain uses TRBV11-1 and TRBJ2-1; TRBD1 aligns across 7 bases. The length of the CDR3 is 15 residues. Per germline, CDR1 SGHAT and CDR2 FQDESV (reference sequence). The J segment lost 8 bases and the V segment lost 2 bases, leaving 9 bases of the junction unmatched. For the CDR3, the DNA is TGTGCCAGCAGCTTAACTCACGGACAGGTGGATGAGCAGTTCTTC. Its protein product is CASSLTHGQVDEQFF. Supplemented by reference TRBV11-1 and TRBJ2-1, the full variable domain reads EAEVAQSPRYKITEKSQAVAFWCDPISGHATLYWYRQILGQGPELLVQFQDESVVDDSQLPKDRFSAERLKGVDSTLKIQPAELGDSAMYLCASSLTHGQVDEQFFGPGTRLTVL.

This clonotype was counted a few times. The CDR3 spells CASGSGANVLTF. In DNA, the CDR3 is TGTGCCAGCGGGTCCGGGGCCAACGTCCTGACTTTC. The chain recombines TRBV6-5 with TRBJ2-6; unclear D gene. V was pared by 8 bases and J by 4 bases, with 6 bases between. The CDR3 is 12 amino acids. Germline V gives CDR1 MNHEY, CDR2 SVGAGI.

V usage is TRBV24-1 and J usage is TRBJ2-2, with D perhaps TRBD1 or TRBD2 (5 bases each). The V and J ends lost 0 bases and 4 bases respectively, with 11 bases between them. Germline-derived CDR1 and CDR2 are KGHDR and SFDVKD. The CDR3 loop spans 16 amino acids. The CDR3 DNA reads as TGTGCCACCAGTGATTTGGAGGGGAGTGTCACCGGGGAGCTGTTTTTT. Translation: CATSDLEGSVTGELFF.

The chain employs TRBV6-5 and TRBJ1-1; D not resolved. This CDR3 has 12 amino acids. V lost 2 bases, J lost 3 bases, and 4 bases lay in between. In germline, CDR1 is MNHEY, CDR2 SVGAGI. The CDR3 nucleotides read TGTGCCAGCAGTTACGGGGACACTGAAGCTTTCTTT. It is translated as CASSYGDTEAFF.

A few counts support this clonotype. The CDR3 DNA is TGCGGCGCGGGGGGGGGGGAGACCCAGTACTTC. Its translation: CGAGGGETQYF. The V and J genes are TRBV20-1 and TRBJ2-5; TRBD2 matches at 9 bases. The CDR3 length is 11 residues. CDR1 and CDR2 (germline): DFQATT, SNEGSKA (reference sequence).

This clonotype was seen only a few times. The J gene is TRBJ2-1, the V gene TRBV10-3; 7 bases agree with TRBD2. The CDR3 runs to 13 residues. The germline V gene encodes CDR1 ENHRY and CDR2 SYGVKD. V was pared by 2 bases and J by 5 bases, with 0 bases of the junction left unmatched. CDR3 protein: CAISEGLDNEQFF. CDR3 DNA sequence: TGTGCCATCAGTGAGGGACTAGACAATGAGCAGTTCTTC.

This clonotype has more than one count but fewer than ten. This chain joins TRBV4-1 and TRBJ1-4, with unresolved D. The CDR3 consists of 14 residues. CDR1 is MGHRA, CDR2 YSYEKL, per germline. V gave up 4 bases and J gave up 5 bases, with 11 bases separating them. CDR3: CASSLRNLNEKLFF. The CDR3 bases are TGCGCCAGCAGCCTTCGGAACCTCAATGAAAAACTGTTTTTT.

This clonotype was counted a few times. The genes are TRBV6-1 and TRBJ1-5; D is uncertain. The CDR3 consists of 15 residues. Germline V gene sequence: CDR1 MNHNS, CDR2 SASEGT. Trimming left V 6 bases short and J 3 bases short, with 15 bases between. The CDR3 sequence: CASRDHAGYNQPQHF. In DNA form, the CDR3 reads TGTGCCAGCAGAGATCACGCGGGTTACAATCAGCCCCAGCATTTT.

This clonotype came up a few times. V usage is TRBV29-1 and J usage is TRBJ2-1, with 11 bases lining up with TRBD2. The CDR3 contains 15 residues. The junction had 9 bases not matched to a gene; V was cut back by 6 bases and J by 5 bases. Germline CDR1 is SQVTM and CDR2 is ANQGSEA. CDR3 sequence: CSVTLTSGDDNEQFF. DNA for the CDR3: TGCAGCGTAACGTTGACTAGCGGGGATGACAATGAGCAGTTCTTC.

This clonotype has more than one count but fewer than ten. The chain recombines TRBV29-1 with TRBJ2-2; 8 nucleotides line up with TRBD1. The ends lost 7 bases at V and 7 bases at J; junction bases unmatched: 8. CDR1 is SQVTM and CDR2 is ANQGSEA in the germline V gene. CDR3 size: 13 residues. The CDR3 region has the DNA TGCAGCGGAGGACAGGGCAAGGGCGGGGAGCTGTTTTTT. As protein: CSGGQGKGGELFF.

The J gene is TRBJ2-5, the V gene TRBV12-5; 7 nucleotides match TRBD2. The ends lost 9 bases at V and 4 bases at J; junction bases unmatched: 14. Germline-derived CDR1 and CDR2 are LGHNT and FRNRAP. The CDR3 covers 15 residues. CDR3 nucleotide sequence: TGTGCTAGCTCGCGTGATGGGGGGGTAGGAGAGACCCAGTACTTC. This codes for CASSRDGGVGETQYF.

This clonotype has at least ten counts. V is TRBV13 and J is TRBJ2-7, with 9 nucleotides matching TRBD2. This CDR3 is built from 16 residues. Germline V gene sequence: CDR1 PRHDT, CDR2 FYEKMQ (reference sequence). Trimming at V came to 2 bases and at J to 5 bases, leaving 10 bases not matched to a gene. This chain's CDR3 is CASSLNSGSGIHEQYF. In DNA, the CDR3 is TGTGCCAGCAGCTTAAATAGCGGGAGTGGGATCCACGAGCAGTACTTC.

The rearrangement uses TRBV7-2 and TRBJ2-5, with TRBD2 matching over 9 bases. Germline V gives CDR1 SGHTA, CDR2 FQGNSA. This CDR3 has 16 amino acids. Trimming removed 0 bases from V and 4 bases from J; junction bases left unmatched: 6. CDR3 sequence (DNA): TGTGCCAGCAGCTTAGCTCCCCTGACTAGCGGAGAGACCCAGTACTTC. It yields the protein CASSLAPLTSGETQYF.